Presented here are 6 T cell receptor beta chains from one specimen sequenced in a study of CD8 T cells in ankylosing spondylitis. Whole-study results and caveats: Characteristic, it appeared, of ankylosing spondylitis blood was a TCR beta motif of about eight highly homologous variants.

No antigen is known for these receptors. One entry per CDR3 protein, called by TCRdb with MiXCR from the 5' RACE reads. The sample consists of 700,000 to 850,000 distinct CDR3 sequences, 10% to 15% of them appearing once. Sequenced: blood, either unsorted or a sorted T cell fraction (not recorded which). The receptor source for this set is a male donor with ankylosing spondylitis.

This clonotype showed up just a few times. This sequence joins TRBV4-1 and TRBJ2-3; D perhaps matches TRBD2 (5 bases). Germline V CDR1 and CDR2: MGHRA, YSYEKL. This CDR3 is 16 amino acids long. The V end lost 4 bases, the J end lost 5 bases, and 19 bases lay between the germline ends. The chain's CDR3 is CASSLISSPLGDTQYF. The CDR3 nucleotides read TGCGCCAGCAGCCTCATCTCTAGCCCCCTGGGAGATACGCAGTATTTT.

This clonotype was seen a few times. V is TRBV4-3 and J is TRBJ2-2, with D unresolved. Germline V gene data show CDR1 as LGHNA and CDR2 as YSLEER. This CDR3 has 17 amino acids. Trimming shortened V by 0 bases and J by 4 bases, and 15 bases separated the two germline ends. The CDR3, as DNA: TGCGCCAGCAGCCAAGAATGGACGCCAGCCTTCACCGGGGAGCTGTTTTTT. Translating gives CASSQEWTPAFTGELFF.

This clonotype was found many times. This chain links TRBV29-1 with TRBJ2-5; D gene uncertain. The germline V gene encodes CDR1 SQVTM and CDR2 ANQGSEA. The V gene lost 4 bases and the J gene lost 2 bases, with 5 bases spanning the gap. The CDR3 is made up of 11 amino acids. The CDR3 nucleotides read TGCAGCGTTGGGCTTCAAGAGACCCAGTACTTC. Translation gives CSVGLQETQYF. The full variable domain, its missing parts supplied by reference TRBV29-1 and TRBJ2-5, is SAVISQKPSRDICQRGTSLTIQCQVDSQVTMMFWYRQQPGQSLTLIATANQGSEATYESGFVIDKFPISRPNLTFSTLTVSNMSPEDSSIYLCSVGLQETQYFGPGTRLLVL.

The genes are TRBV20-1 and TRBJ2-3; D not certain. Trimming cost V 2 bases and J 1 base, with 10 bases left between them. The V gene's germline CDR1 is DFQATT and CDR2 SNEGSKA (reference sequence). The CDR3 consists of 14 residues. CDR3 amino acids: CSARRGHGTDTQYF. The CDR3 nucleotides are TGCAGTGCTAGACGAGGTCACGGCACAGATACGCAGTATTTT.

The CDR3 loop reads CASSEFMATDTQYF. In nucleotides, the CDR3 is TGTGCCAGCAGTGAATTTATGGCCACAGATACGCAGTATTTT. This chain connects TRBV6-1 to TRBJ2-3, with D uncertain. Trimming removed 2 bases from V and 2 bases from J, with 8 bases in between. Germline V lookup: CDR1 MNHNS, CDR2 SASEGT. CDR3 length: 14 amino acids.

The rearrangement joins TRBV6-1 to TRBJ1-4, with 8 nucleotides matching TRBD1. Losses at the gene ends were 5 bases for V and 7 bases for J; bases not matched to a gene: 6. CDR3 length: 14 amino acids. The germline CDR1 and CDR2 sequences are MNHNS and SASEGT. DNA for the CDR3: TGTGCCAGCAGTCAAACAGGGGGTGTTGAAAAACTGTTTTTT. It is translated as CASSQTGGVEKLFF.